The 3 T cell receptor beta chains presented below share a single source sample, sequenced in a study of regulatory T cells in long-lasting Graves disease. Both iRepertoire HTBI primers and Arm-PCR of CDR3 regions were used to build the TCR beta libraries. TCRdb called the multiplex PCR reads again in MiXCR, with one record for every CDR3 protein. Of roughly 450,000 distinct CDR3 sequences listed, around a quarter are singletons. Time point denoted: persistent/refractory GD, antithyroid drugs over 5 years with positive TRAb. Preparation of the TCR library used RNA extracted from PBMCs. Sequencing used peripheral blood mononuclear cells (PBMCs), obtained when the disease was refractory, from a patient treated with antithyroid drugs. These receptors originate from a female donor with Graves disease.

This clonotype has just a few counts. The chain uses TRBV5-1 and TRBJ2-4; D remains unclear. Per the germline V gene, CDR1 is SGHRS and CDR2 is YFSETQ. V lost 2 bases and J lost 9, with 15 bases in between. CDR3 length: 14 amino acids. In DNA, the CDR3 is TGCGCCAGCAGCTTCGAATCTCTCGGAAGCATTCAGTACTTC. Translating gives CASSFESLGSIQYF.

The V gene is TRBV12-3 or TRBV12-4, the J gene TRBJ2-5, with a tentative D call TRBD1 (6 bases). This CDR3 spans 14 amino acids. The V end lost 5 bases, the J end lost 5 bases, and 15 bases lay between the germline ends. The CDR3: CASSRQQGFETQYF. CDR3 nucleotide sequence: TGTGCCAGCAGTCGTCAGCAGGGGTTCGAGACCCAGTACTTC.

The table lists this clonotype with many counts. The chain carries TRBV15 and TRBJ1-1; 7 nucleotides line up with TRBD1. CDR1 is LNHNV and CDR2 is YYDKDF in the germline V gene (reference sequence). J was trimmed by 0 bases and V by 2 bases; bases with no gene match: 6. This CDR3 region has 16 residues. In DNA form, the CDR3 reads TGTGCCACCAGCAGATCCGCGGGACAGCTGAACACTGAAGCTTTCTTT. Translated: CATSRSAGQLNTEAFF.